This T cell receptor (beta chain) was found in a study of identical twins. Study-wide findings and caveats: Out-of-frame TCR alpha sharing observed in monozygotic twins exceeded model estimates.

In this sample, this clonotype turned up many times. Its antigen remains unidentified. TCRdb re-analysed the 5' RACE reads in MiXCR, keeping a single row per CDR3 protein. This sample has around 480,000 distinct CDR3 sequences, with approximately 15% found just once. The same sample was also studied in work on yellow fever vaccine responses in identical twins.

The receptor was isolated from a young woman in good health. Specimen: CD4+ T cells sorted from blood.

The CDR3, as DNA: TGCAGTGCTAGTTCTGGGGCCAACTATGGCTACACCTTC. Its translation is CSASSGANYGYTF. The chain carries TRBV20-1 and TRBJ1-2; D is possibly TRBD1 (5 bases). The CDR3 length is 13 residues. V lost 3 bases and J lost 2, with 10 bases in between. Germline V gene lookup returns CDR1 DFQATT and CDR2 SNEGSKA (reference sequence).